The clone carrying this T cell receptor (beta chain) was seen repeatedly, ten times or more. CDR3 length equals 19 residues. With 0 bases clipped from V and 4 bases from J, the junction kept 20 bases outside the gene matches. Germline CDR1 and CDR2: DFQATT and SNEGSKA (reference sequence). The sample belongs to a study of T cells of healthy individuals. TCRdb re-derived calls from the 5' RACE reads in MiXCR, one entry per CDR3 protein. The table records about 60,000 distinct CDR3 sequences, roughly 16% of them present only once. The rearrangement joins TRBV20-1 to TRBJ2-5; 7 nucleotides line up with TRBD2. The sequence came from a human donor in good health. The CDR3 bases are TGCAGTGCTAGAGATGGCCTAATAGTCGGCGGGAGTTTTTCAGAGACCCAGTACTTC. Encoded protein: CSARDGLIVGGSFSETQYF.